Relative to its sample, the clone carrying this TCR beta chain is medium-sized. The target antigen is unknown. Being off target in a library aimed at alpha chains, this beta chain has a size of little meaning. TCRdb re-called the 5' RACE reads through MiXCR, storing one row per CDR3 protein. The sample comprises about 11,000 distinct CDR3 sequences, roughly 5.2% of which are singletons, and about an eighth rests with the top ten. This record comes from a study of spatial heterogeneity in lung cancer. In the study overall: As counted in raw reads, each unique TCR and UMI combination appeared more than ten times on average.

Notes on the study in general: Counts of expanded alpha and beta TCRs within tumors tracked the tumor nonsynonymous mutation count. Sequencing reached an estimated coverage of tumor T cells that was only around 6.6% for alpha chains and around 14% for beta chains.

This CDR3 spans 12 amino acids. Germline lookup yields CDR1 DFQATT and CDR2 SNEGSKA (reference sequence). The sample's time point: sample taken at primary tumor resection. Donation came from roughly 72 patients with untreated early-stage non-small cell lung cancer. Sequencing covered unsorted whole RNA taken from tumor, nontumor lung or frozen PBMC. The origin of this receptor is a male donor with early-stage non-small cell lung cancer. The sequences come from lung tumor tissue, collected at surgery. The rearrangement joins TRBV20-1 to TRBJ2-1; 7 positions match TRBD2. DNA for the CDR3: TGCAGAGTTAGCGGGTCCTACAATGAGCAGTTCTTC. Protein: CRVSGSYNEQFF.